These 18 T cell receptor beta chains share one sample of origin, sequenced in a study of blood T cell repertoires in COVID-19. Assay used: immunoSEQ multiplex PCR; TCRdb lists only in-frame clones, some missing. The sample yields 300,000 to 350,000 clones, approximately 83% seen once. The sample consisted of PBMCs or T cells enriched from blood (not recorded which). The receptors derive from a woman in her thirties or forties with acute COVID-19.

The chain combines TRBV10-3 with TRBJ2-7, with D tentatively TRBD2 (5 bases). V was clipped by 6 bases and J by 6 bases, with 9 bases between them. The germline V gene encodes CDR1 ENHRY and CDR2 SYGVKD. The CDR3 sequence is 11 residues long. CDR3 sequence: CAIRGEGEQYF. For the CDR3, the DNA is TGTGCCATCAGGGGCGAGGGCGAGCAGTACTTC.

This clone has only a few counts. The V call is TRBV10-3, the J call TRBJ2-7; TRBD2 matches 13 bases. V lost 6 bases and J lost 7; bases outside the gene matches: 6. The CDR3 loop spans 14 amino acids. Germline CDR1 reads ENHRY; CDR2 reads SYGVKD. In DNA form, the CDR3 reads TGTGCCATCAGCGGGACTAGCGGGACATCAGAGCAGTACTTC. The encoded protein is CAISGTSGTSEQYF.

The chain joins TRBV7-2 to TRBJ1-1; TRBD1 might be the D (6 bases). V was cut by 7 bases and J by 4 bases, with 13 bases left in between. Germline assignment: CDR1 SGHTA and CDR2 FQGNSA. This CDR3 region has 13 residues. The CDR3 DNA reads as TGTGCCAGCAACGGACAGTTGAGCACTGAAGCTTTCTTT. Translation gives CASNGQLSTEAFF.

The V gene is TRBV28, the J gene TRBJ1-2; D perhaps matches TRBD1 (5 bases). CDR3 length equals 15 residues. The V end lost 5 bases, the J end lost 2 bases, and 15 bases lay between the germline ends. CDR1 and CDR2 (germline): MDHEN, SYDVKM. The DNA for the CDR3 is TGTGCCAGCAGTCCACTCCGGGGGTACAACTATGGCTACACCTTC. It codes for CASSPLRGYNYGYTF.

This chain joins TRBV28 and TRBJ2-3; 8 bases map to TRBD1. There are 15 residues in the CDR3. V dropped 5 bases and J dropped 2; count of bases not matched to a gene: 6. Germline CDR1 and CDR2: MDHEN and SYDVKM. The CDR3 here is CASSTRTGLTDTQYF. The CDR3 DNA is TGTGCCAGCAGTACTAGGACAGGGCTCACAGATACGCAGTATTTT.

The CDR3: CASSLALGQNYGYTF. CDR3 coding DNA: TGTGCCAGCAGCTTAGCGCTAGGACAGAACTATGGCTACACCTTC. This chain connects TRBV7-9 to TRBJ1-2; the D gene is possibly TRBD1 (6 bases). The CDR3 spans 15 residues. V lost 0 bases and J 2 bases, leaving 10 bases between the germline ends. CDR1 and CDR2 (germline): SEHNR, FQNEAQ (reference sequence).

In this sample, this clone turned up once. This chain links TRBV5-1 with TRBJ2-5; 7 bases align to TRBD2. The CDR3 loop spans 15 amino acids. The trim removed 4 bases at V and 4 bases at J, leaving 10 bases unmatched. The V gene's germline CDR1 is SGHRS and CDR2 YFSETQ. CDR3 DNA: TGCGCCAGCAGCCCGGAGAGCGGGGCGGGAGAGACCCAGTACTTC. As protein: CASSPESGAGETQYF.

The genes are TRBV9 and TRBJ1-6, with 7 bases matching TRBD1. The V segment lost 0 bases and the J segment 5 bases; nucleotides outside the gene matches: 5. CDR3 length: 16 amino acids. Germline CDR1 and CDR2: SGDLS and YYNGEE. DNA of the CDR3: TGTGCCAGCAGCGTAGGATGGACAGGTGATAATTCACCCCTCCACTTT. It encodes CASSVGWTGDNSPLHF.

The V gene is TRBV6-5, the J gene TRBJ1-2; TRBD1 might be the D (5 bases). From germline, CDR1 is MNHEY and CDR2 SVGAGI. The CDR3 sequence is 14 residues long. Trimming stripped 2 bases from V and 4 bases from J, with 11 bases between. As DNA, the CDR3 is TGTGCCAGCAGTTACGGACACGGGTTCTATGGCTACACCTTC. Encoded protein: CASSYGHGFYGYTF.

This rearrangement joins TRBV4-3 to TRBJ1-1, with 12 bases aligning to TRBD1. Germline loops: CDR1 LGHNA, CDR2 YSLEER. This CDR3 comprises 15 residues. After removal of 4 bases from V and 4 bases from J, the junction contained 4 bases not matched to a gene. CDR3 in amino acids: CASSRGDRGRTEAFF. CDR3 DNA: TGCGCCAGCAGCCGGGGGGACAGGGGGCGCACTGAAGCTTTCTTT.

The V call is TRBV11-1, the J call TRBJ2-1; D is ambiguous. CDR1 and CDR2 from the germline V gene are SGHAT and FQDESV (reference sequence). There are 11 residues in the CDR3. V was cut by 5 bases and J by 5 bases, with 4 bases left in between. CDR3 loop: CASSADNEQFF. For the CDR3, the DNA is TGTGCCAGCAGCGCAGACAATGAGCAGTTCTTC.

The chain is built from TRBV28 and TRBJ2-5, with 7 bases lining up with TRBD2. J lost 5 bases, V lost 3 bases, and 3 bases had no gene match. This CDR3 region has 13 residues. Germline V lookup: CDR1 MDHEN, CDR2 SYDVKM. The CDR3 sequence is CASSLGGAETQYF. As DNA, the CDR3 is TGTGCCAGCAGTTTGGGAGGGGCCGAGACCCAGTACTTC.

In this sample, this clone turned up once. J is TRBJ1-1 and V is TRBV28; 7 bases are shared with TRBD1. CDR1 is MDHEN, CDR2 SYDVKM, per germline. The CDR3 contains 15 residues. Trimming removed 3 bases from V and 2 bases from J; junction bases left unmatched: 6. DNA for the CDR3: TGTGCCAGCAGTTTTGACAGGGTCGGAAACACTGAAGCTTTCTTT. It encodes CASSFDRVGNTEAFF.

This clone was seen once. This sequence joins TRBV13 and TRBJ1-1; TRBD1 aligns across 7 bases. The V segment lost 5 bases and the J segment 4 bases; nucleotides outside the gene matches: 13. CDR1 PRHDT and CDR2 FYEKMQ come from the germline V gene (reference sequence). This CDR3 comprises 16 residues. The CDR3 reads CASSPPHRGVATEAFF. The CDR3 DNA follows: TGTGCCAGCAGCCCGCCGCACAGGGGAGTGGCCACTGAAGCTTTCTTT.

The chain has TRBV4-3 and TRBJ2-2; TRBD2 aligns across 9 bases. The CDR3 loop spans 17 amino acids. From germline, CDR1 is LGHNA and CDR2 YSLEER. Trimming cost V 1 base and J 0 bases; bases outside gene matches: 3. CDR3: CASSQGTSAPNTGELFF. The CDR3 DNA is TGCGCCAGCAGCCAAGGGACTAGCGCTCCGAACACCGGGGAGCTGTTTTTT.

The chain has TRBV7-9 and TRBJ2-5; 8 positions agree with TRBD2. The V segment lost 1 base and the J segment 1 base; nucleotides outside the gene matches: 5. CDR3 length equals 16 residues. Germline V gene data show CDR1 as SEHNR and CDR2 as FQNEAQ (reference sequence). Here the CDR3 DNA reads TGTGCCAGCAGCTTAGATGGGGGACTAGGCCAAGAGACCCAGTACTTC. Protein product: CASSLDGGLGQETQYF.

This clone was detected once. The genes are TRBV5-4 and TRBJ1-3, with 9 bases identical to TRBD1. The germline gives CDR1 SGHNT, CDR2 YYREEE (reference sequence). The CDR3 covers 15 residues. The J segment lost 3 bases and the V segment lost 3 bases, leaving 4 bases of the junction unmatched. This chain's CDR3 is CASSSGTGFGNTIYF. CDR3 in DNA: TGTGCCAGCAGCTCCGGGACAGGGTTTGGAAACACCATATATTTT.

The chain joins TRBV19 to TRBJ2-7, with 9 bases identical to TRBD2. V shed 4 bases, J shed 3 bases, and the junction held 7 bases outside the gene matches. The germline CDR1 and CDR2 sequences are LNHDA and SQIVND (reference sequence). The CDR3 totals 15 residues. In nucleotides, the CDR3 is TGTGCCAGTAGTAGGCAGACTAGCGGTAACTACGAGCAGTACTTC. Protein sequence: CASSRQTSGNYEQYF.